This T cell receptor (beta chain) was recovered during a study of PD-1 blockade in classical Hodgkin lymphoma. Time point: cycle 4 day 1 (C4D1), after 6 weeks of nivolumab. Brentuximab vedotin exposure varied among the patients, all of whom had relapsed after autologous stem cell transplantation. This clone showed up just once. No antigen is known for it. The repertoire was sequenced with immunoSEQ multiplex PCR; TCRdb's copy has only in-frame clones and lacks some. The repertoire holds fewer than 55,000 clones, with more than 75% as singletons. In germline, CDR1 is SGHNT, CDR2 YYREEE (reference sequence). This CDR3 spans 16 amino acids. With V trimmed by 4 bases and J by 4 bases, 11 bases remained unmatched. Study-wide results and caveats: Baseline TCR diversity was reportedly lower in newly diagnosed patients than in healthy donors. It was reported as lower still in relapsed/refractory patients. Baseline diversity was lower in partial responders and progressors than complete responders.

This sample comprised peripheral blood mononuclear cells (PBMCs), obtained before the fourth cycle of nivolumab. The receptor comes from a human donor with classical Hodgkin lymphoma. The chain recombines TRBV5-4 with TRBJ1-2, with 9 bases aligning to TRBD1. The DNA of the CDR3 is TGTGCCAGCAGCCCTACTACAGGGGGCAGCCTCTATGGCTACACCTTC. This codes for CASSPTTGGSLYGYTF.